This T cell receptor (beta chain) was identified during a study of T-cell memory formation after mild COVID-19. Whole-study findings and limits: The study found balanced CD4/CD8 in clones contracting day 15 to 85 and a CD4+ lean in later expanders.

Germline values: CDR1 SQVTM, CDR2 ANQGSEA. V lost 4 bases to trimming and J lost 2 bases, with 13 bases between them. The CDR3 is 14 residues long. Concerning this clonotype: Its cognate antigen is unknown.

One entry per CDR3 protein, called by TCRdb with MiXCR from the 5' RACE reads. The sample carries just under 350,000 distinct CDR3 sequences, over 10% recorded once. Sequenced sample: PBMCs or a T cell subset sorted from them (not recorded which). This chain joins TRBV29-1 and TRBJ2-3; D might be TRBD1 or TRBD2, each matching 6 bases. This sequence was found in a man aged 18 to 30 who had mild COVID-19 (a few samples of this study predate the infection). Cell type and time point are not known. In DNA form, the CDR3 reads TGCAGCGTTGGGGGGCGGGATGACACAGATACGCAGTATTTT. This codes for CSVGGRDDTDTQYF.